These 17 T cell receptor beta chains originate from one sample sequenced in a study of PD-1 blockade in classical Hodgkin lymphoma. Generated by immunoSEQ multiplex PCR, the TCRdb table keeps only in-frame clones and is missing some. The table shows around 91,000 clones, with about four fifths occurring only once. Relapse after autologous stem cell transplantation occurred in every patient, and brentuximab vedotin exposure varied. Specimen: peripheral blood mononuclear cells (PBMCs), collected before the second cycle of nivolumab. The receptors derive from a human donor with classical Hodgkin lymphoma.

This clone was picked up a small number of times. This chain links TRBV18 with TRBJ1-5; no definite D call. From germline, CDR1 is KGHSH and CDR2 LQKENI. The ends were cut back, 3 bases at V and 2 bases at J, with 5 bases in the middle. The CDR3 runs to 13 residues. CDR3 sequence reads: CASSPLRNQPQHF. The CDR3 bases are TGTGCCAGCTCACCTCTGCGCAATCAGCCCCAGCATTTT. Full variable domain (missing parts from reference TRBV18 and TRBJ1-5): NAGVMQNPRHLVRRRGQEARLRCSPMKGHSHVYWYRQLPEEGLKFMVYLQKENIIDESGMPKERFSAEFPKEGPSILRIQQVVRGDSAAYFCASSPLRNQPQHFGDGTRLSIL.

V usage is TRBV5-1 and J usage is TRBJ1-2, with D perhaps TRBD1 (5 bases). This CDR3 has 13 amino acids. CDR1 SGHRS and CDR2 YFSETQ come from the germline V gene. V was pared by 4 bases and J by 1 base, with 8 bases between. CDR3 region: CASSRDSNYGYTF. CDR3 nucleotide sequence: TGCGCCAGCAGCCGTGACAGTAACTATGGCTACACCTTC.

Here the CDR3 DNA reads TGTGCCAGCCACGGACCTTCTACCTACGAGCAGTACTTC. Translation gives CASHGPSTYEQYF. The V and J genes are TRBV11-2 and TRBJ2-7; no reliable D call. CDR3 size: 13 residues. Per germline, CDR1 SGHAT and CDR2 FQNNGV. V was clipped by 8 bases and J by 2 bases, with 13 bases between them.

The genes are TRBV30 and TRBJ1-1; no clear D gene. V lost 2 bases and J 1 base, leaving 5 bases between the germline ends. Germline V gene lookup returns CDR1 GTSNPN and CDR2 SVGIG (reference sequence). The CDR3 runs 12 residues. The DNA of the CDR3 is TGTGCCTGGAGTAACGGGAACACTGAAGCTTTCTTT. This codes for CAWSNGNTEAFF.

The CDR3 coding sequence is TGTGCCAGCAGCTTAGACAGGGCGTCCTACGAGCAGTACTTC. It specifies CASSLDRASYEQYF. This chain uses TRBV7-2 with TRBJ2-7; TRBD1 might be the D (6 bases). Between the trimmed V and J ends, which lost 1 base and 1 base, there was a span of 8 bases. Germline V gives CDR1 SGHTA, CDR2 FQGNSA. The CDR3 contains 14 residues.

The rearrangement uses TRBV6-6 and TRBJ2-5, with a weak D call TRBD2 (5 bases). V lost 7 bases and J lost 0, with 12 bases in between. The CDR3 contains 14 residues. Looked up from germline, CDR1 is MNHNY and CDR2 is SVGAGI (reference sequence). CDR3 nucleotide sequence: TGTGCCAGCAAAAAAAGCGGTAACCAAGAGACCCAGTACTTC. Protein: CASKKSGNQETQYF.

In its sample, this clone was seen once. This chain joins TRBV29-1 and TRBJ1-2; the D is unclear. V was pared by 3 bases and J by 6 bases, with 14 bases between. CDR3 size: 13 residues. The germline CDR1 and CDR2 sequences are SQVTM and ANQGSEA. CDR3: CSVENPDGDGYTF. The CDR3 DNA sequence: TGCAGCGTTGAGAATCCGGACGGGGATGGCTACACCTTC.

The chain has TRBV7-9 and TRBJ2-5; 9 bases agree with TRBD1. The CDR3 totals 14 residues. J gave up 2 bases and V 5 bases, and 3 bases lay outside the gene matches. Looked up from germline, CDR1 is SEHNR and CDR2 is FQNEAQ (reference sequence). The CDR3 here is CASSIDRGQETQYF. In DNA, the CDR3 is TGTGCCAGCAGCATAGACAGGGGGCAAGAGACCCAGTACTTC.

This clone has only a few counts. This chain uses TRBV27 with TRBJ1-2, with 7 bases lining up with TRBD1. This CDR3 is built from 16 residues. The germline gives CDR1 MNHEY, CDR2 SMNVEV (reference sequence). The V and J ends lost 8 bases and 0 bases, in that order; junction bases with no gene match: 12. The CDR3 nucleotides are TGTGCCAGCGGCCGACAGGGTCAAATAGCTAACTATGGCTACACCTTC. Amino acids: CASGRQGQIANYGYTF.

The chain uses TRBV5-1 and TRBJ2-7, with 8 bases identical to TRBD2. The V segment lost 2 bases and the J segment 6 bases; nucleotides outside the gene matches: 7. The CDR3 spans 14 residues. Germline V lookup: CDR1 SGHRS, CDR2 YFSETQ. CDR3 bases: TGCGCCAGCAGCTTTATTAGCGGGACCTTCGAGCAGTACTTC. Its protein is CASSFISGTFEQYF. Supplemented by reference TRBV5-1 and TRBJ2-7, the full variable domain reads KAGVTQTPRYLIKTRGQQVTLSCSPISGHRSVSWYQQTPGQGLQFLFEYFSETQRNKGNFPGRFSGRQFSNSRSEMNVSTLELGDSALYLCASSFISGTFEQYFGPGTRLTVT.

V and J are TRBV29-1 and TRBJ1-5; D remains ambiguous. The ends were cut back, 7 bases at V and 8 bases at J, with 15 bases in the middle. This CDR3 has 12 amino acids. Per the germline V gene, CDR1 is SQVTM and CDR2 is ANQGSEA. CDR3 sequence: CSAERHQEPQHF. The CDR3 bases are TGCAGCGCCGAGAGGCACCAGGAGCCCCAGCATTTT.

This clone was seen once. The chain carries TRBV29-1 and TRBJ1-2; D not certain. The CDR3 spans 11 residues. V lost 2 bases and J lost 7, with 8 bases in between. Per the germline V gene, CDR1 is SQVTM and CDR2 is ANQGSEA. This chain's CDR3 is CSVETPTGYTF. The CDR3, as DNA: TGCAGCGTTGAAACCCCCACTGGCTACACCTTC. Filled out from reference TRBV29-1 and TRBJ1-2, the complete variable domain reads SAVISQKPSRDICQRGTSLTIQCQVDSQVTMMFWYRQQPGQSLTLIATANQGSEATYESGFVIDKFPISRPNLTFSTLTVSNMSPEDSSIYLCSVETPTGYTFGSGTRLTVV.

The V and J genes are TRBV5-1 and TRBJ2-7, with 9 bases matching TRBD2. With 0 bases clipped from V and 5 bases from J, the junction kept 12 bases outside the gene matches. The CDR3 consists of 17 residues. Per germline, CDR1 SGHRS and CDR2 YFSETQ. In DNA form, the CDR3 reads TGCGCCAGCAGCTTGGGCCTTGGCGGGAGGGCGATCAACGAGCAGTACTTC. Translation gives CASSLGLGGRAINEQYF.

This clone was detected only once. This chain uses TRBV4-1 with TRBJ1-1, with TRBD1 as a possible D gene (6 bases). Germline CDR1 MGHRA, CDR2 YSYEKL. This CDR3 has 17 amino acids. Deletions cut 6 bases from V and 0 bases from J, with 20 bases between. In DNA, the CDR3 is TGCGCCAGCAGGTACCCGGGGAGGGGGGGGATGAACACTGAAGCTTTCTTT. Protein product: CASRYPGRGGMNTEAFF.

This chain uses TRBV2 with TRBJ1-2, with 7 bases matching TRBD1. The junction had 11 bases not matched to a gene; V was cut back by 6 bases and J by 7 bases. CDR1 is SNHLY, CDR2 FYNNEI, per germline. CDR3 length: 14 amino acids. CDR3 nucleotide sequence: TGTGCCAGCAGCCGGGACAGCCTAACTTCTGGCTACACCTTC. Amino acids: CASSRDSLTSGYTF.

V gene TRBV6-5 combines with J gene TRBJ2-1, with D unclear. The CDR3 extends over 14 amino acids. Germline CDR1 reads MNHEY; CDR2 reads SVGAGI. Trimming removed 5 bases from V and 0 bases from J, with 8 bases in between. CDR3 nucleotide sequence: TGTGCCAGCAGTCCTCTAGACTCCTACAATGAGCAGTTCTTC. This encodes CASSPLDSYNEQFF.

V gene TRBV7-2 combines with J gene TRBJ2-4, with 8 bases aligning to TRBD1. Unmatched junction bases numbered 3, after V lost 1 base and J lost 1 base. Germline assignment: CDR1 SGHTA and CDR2 FQGNSA. There are 16 residues in the CDR3. CDR3 amino acids: CASSLGQGAAKNIQYF. The CDR3 coding sequence is TGTGCCAGCAGCTTAGGCCAGGGGGCCGCCAAAAACATTCAGTACTTC.